This entry features one T cell receptor (beta chain) sequence. The V gene's germline CDR1 is MDHEN and CDR2 SYDVKM. After removal of 5 bases from V and 5 bases from J, the junction contained 2 bases not matched to a gene. The CDR3 sequence is 15 residues long. This specimen belongs to a study of control samples from healthy donors and cancer patients. The assay was immunoSEQ multiplex PCR, and TCRdb's table has in-frame clones only and misses some. The data contain roughly 400,000 clones, about 93% of them seen just once; the ten biggest clones take up 6% to 7%. The sequenced sample was PBMCs. This chain joins TRBV28 and TRBJ2-1; 14 bases line up with TRBD2. The receptor comes from a man aged 40-49 years with head and neck cancer. The CDR3 reads CASSQTSGGDNEQFF. CDR3 DNA sequence: TGTGCCAGCAGTCAGACTAGCGGGGGGGACAATGAGCAGTTCTTC.